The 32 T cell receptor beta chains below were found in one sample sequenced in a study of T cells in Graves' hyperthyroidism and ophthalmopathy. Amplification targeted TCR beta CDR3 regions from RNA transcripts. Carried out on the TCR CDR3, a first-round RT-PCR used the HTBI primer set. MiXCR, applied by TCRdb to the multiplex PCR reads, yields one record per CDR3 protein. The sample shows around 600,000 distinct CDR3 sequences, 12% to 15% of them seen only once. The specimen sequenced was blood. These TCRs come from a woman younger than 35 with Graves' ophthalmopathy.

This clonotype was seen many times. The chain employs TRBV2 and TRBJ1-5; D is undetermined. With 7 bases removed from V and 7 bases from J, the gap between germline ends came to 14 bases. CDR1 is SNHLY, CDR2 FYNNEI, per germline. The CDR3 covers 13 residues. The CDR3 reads CASTPAGEQPQHF. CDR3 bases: TGTGCCAGCACACCCGCGGGAGAGCAGCCCCAGCATTTT.

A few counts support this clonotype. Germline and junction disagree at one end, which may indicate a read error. CDR3 sequence: CANSRRTGSYEQYF. CDR3 DNA sequence: TGTGCCAACAGCCGACGGACAGGGTCCTACGAGCAGTACTTC. V gene TRBV3-1 combines with J gene TRBJ2-7; 8 bases line up with TRBD1. Germline-derived CDR1 and CDR2 are LGHDT and YNNKEL (reference sequence). The CDR3 runs to 14 residues.

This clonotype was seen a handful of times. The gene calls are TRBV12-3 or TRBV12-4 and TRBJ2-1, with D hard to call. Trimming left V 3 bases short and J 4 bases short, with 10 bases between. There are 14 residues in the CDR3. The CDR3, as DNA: TGTGCCAGCAGTTTTGTCGGATTTTACAATGAGCAGTTCTTC. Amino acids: CASSFVGFYNEQFF.

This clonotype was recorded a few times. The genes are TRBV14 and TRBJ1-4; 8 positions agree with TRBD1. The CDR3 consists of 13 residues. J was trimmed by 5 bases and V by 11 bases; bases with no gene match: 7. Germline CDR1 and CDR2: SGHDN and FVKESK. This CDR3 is CASRTGLNEKLFF. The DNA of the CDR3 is TGTGCCTCCCGGACAGGGTTGAATGAAAAACTGTTTTTT.

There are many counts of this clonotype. As DNA, the CDR3 is TGTGCCAGCAGCTCGAGAGACAATGAGCAGTTCTTC. Translated, it gives CASSSRDNEQFF. The genes are TRBV7-2 and TRBJ2-1, with no clear D. V lost 4 bases, J lost 5 bases, and 6 bases lay in between. Per the germline V gene, CDR1 is SGHTA and CDR2 is FQGNSA. This CDR3 spans 12 amino acids.

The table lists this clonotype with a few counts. The CDR3 protein is CASSLRLADYNEQFF. The CDR3 nucleotides read TGTGCCAGCAGCTTACGACTAGCGGATTACAATGAGCAGTTCTTC. This chain uses TRBV7-3 with TRBJ2-1, with 9 bases lining up with TRBD2. Per germline, CDR1 SGHTA and CDR2 FQGTGA. Trimming took 2 bases from V and 4 from J; bases not matched to a gene: 3. The CDR3 has 15 amino acids.

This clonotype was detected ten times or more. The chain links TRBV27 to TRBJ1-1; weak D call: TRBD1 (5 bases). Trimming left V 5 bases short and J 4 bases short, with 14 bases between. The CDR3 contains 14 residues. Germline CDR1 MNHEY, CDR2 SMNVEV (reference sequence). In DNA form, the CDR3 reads TGTGCCAGCAGTCCTCACAAGGGGAGCACTGAAGCTTTCTTT. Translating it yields CASSPHKGSTEAFF.

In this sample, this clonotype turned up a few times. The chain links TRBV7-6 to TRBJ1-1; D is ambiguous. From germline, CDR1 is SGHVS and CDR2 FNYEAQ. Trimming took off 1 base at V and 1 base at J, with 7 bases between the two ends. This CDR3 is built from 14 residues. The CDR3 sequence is CASSLEAANTEAFF. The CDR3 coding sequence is TGTGCCAGCAGCTTAGAAGCGGCGAACACTGAAGCTTTCTTT.

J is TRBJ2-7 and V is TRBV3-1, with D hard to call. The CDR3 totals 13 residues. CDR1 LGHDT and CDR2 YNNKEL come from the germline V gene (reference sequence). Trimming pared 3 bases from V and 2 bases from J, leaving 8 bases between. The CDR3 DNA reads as TGTGCCAGCAGCCATAGGCGCACCTACGAGCAGTACTTC. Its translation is CASSHRRTYEQYF.

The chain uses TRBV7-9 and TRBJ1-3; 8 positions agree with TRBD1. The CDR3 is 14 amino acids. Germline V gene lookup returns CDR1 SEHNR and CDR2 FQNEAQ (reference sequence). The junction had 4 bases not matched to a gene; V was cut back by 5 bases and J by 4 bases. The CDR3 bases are TGTGCCAGCAGCCTGCGGACAGGGGGAAACACCATATATTTT. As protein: CASSLRTGGNTIYF.

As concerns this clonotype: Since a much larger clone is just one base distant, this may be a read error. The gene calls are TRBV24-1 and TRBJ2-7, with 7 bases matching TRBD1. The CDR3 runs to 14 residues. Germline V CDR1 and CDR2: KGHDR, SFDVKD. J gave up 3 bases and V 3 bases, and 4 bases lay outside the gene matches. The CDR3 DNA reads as TGTGCCACCAGTGATGGGGCAGGGGGCTACGAGCAGTACTTC. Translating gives CATSDGAGGYEQYF.

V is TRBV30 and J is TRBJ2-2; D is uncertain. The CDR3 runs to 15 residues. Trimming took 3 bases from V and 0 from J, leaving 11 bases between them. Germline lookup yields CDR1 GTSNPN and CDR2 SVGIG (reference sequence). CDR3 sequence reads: CAWRVQDTNTGELFF. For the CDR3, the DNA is TGTGCCTGGAGAGTGCAGGATACGAACACCGGGGAGCTGTTTTTT. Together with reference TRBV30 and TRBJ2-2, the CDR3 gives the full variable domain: SQTIHQWPATLVQPVGSPLSLECTVEGTSNPNLYWYRQAAGRGLQLLFYSVGIGQISSEVPQNLSASRPQDRQFILSSKKLLLSDSGFYLCAWRVQDTNTGELFFGEGSRLTVL.

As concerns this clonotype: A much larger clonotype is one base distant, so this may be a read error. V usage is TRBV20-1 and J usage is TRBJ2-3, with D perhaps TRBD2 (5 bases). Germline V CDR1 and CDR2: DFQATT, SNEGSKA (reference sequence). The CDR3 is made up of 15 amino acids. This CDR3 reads CSTRDLTDSTDTQYF. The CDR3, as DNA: TGCAGTACTAGAGATCTTACGGATTCCACAGATACGCAGTATTTT.

For the CDR3, the DNA is TGCGCCAGCAGCCAAGTAGGCAGGGGCTTATACGAGCAGTACTTC. Amino acids: CASSQVGRGLYEQYF. The rearrangement uses TRBV4-1 and TRBJ2-7, with D perhaps TRBD1 (6 bases). V was shortened by 1 base and J by 4 bases, with 14 bases between the two germline ends. Per the germline V gene, CDR1 is MGHRA and CDR2 is YSYEKL. This CDR3 spans 15 amino acids.

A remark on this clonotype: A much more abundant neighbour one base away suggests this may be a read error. This chain's CDR3 is CVSSTRTGAEAFF. CDR3 sequence (DNA): TGTGTCAGCAGCACGCGGACTGGGGCTGAAGCTTTCTTT. The V gene is TRBV9, the J gene TRBJ1-1; no clear D. This CDR3 contains 13 residues. Germline values: CDR1 SGDLS, CDR2 YYNGEE.

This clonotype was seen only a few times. The CDR3 DNA is TGTGCCAGCAGCTTAACGCGCGGGGAGCTGTTTTTT. Its protein product is CASSLTRGELFF. The rearrangement joins TRBV7-3 to TRBJ2-2; no reliable D call. This CDR3 has 12 residues. The V gene's germline CDR1 is SGHTA and CDR2 FQGTGA. Deletions cut 0 bases from V and 7 bases from J, with 3 bases between. Using reference TRBV7-3 and TRBJ2-2 for the parts outside the CDR3, the full variable domain is GAGVSQTPSNKVTEKGKYVELRCDPISGHTALYWYRQSLGQGPEFLIYFQGTGAADDSGLPNDRFFAVRPEGSVSTLKIQRTERGDSAVYLCASSLTRGELFFGEGSRLTVL.

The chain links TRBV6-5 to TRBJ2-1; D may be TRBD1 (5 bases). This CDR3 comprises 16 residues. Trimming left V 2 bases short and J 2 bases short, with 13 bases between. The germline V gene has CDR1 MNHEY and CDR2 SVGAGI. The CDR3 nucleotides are TGTGCCAGCAGTTACGGGGCTTACAATACCTACAATGAGCAGTTCTTC. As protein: CASSYGAYNTYNEQFF.

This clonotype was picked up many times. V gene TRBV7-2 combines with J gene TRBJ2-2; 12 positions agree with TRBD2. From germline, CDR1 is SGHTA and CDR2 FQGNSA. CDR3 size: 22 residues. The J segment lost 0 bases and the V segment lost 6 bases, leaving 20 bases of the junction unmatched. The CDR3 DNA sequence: TGTGCCAGCAGGGCTGCTTGGTCACCTCTAGCGGGGGGGCGTCCGAACACCGGGGAGCTGTTTTTT. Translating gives CASRAAWSPLAGGRPNTGELFF.

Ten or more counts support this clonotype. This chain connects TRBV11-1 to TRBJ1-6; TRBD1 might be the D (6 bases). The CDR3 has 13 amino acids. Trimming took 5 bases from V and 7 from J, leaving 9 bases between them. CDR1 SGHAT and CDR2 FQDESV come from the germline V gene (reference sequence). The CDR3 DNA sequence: TGTGCCAGCAGCGAACAGGGAAATTCACCCCTCCACTTT. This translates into CASSEQGNSPLHF.

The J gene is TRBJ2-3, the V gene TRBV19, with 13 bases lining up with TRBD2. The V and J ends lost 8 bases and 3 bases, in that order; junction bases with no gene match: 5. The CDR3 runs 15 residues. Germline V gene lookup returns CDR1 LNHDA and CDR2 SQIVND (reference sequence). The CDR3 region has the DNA TGTGCCAGTGGAACTAGCGGGAGGGCGACAGATACGCAGTATTTT. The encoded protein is CASGTSGRATDTQYF.

CDR3 sequence: CASSLSQQGLDGNTIYF. The CDR3 DNA reads TGTGCCAGCTCACTCTCGCAGCAGGGGCTGGATGGAAACACCATATATTTT. J is TRBJ1-3 and V is TRBV18, with a tentative D call TRBD1 (6 bases). Per germline, CDR1 KGHSH and CDR2 LQKENI. V lost 4 bases and J lost 3, with 19 bases in between. The CDR3 has 17 residues. Using reference TRBV18 and TRBJ1-3 for the parts outside the CDR3, the full variable domain is NAGVMQNPRHLVRRRGQEARLRCSPMKGHSHVYWYRQLPEEGLKFMVYLQKENIIDESGMPKERFSAEFPKEGPSILRIQQVVRGDSAAYFCASSLSQQGLDGNTIYFGEGSWLTVV.

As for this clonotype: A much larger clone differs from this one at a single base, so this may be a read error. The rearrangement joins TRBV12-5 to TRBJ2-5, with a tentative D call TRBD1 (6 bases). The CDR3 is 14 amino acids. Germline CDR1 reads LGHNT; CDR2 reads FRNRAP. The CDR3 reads CASGLGQRQATQYF. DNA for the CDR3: TGTGCTAGTGGTCTTGGACAGCGTCAAGCGACCCAGTACTTC.

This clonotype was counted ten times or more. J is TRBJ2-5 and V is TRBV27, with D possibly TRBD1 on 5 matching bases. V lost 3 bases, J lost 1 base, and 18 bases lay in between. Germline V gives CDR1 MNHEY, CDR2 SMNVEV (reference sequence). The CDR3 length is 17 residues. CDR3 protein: CASSFWVTDYLQETQYF. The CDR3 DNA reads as TGTGCCAGCAGTTTTTGGGTGACAGATTACCTCCAAGAGACCCAGTACTTC.

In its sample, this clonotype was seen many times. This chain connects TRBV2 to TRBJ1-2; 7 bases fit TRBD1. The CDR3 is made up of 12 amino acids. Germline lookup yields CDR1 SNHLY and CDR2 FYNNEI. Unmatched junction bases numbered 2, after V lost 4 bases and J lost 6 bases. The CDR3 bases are TGTGCCAGCAGTGGACAGGGTCATGGCTACACCTTC. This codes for CASSGQGHGYTF.

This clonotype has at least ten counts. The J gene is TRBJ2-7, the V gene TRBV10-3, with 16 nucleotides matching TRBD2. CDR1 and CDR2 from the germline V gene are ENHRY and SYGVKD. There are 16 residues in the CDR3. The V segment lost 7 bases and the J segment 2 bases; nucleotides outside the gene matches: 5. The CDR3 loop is CAIIGTSGRAPYEQYF. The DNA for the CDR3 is TGTGCCATCATTGGGACTAGCGGGAGGGCCCCCTACGAGCAGTACTTC.

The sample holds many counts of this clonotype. Here the CDR3 reads CAWSETGDYGYTF. CDR3 sequence (DNA): TGTGCCTGGAGCGAGACAGGGGACTATGGCTACACCTTC. The genes are TRBV30 and TRBJ1-2; TRBD1 aligns across 8 bases. Germline CDR1 and CDR2: GTSNPN and SVGIG (reference sequence). V dropped 3 bases and J dropped 3; count of bases not matched to a gene: 3. The CDR3 is 13 residues long.

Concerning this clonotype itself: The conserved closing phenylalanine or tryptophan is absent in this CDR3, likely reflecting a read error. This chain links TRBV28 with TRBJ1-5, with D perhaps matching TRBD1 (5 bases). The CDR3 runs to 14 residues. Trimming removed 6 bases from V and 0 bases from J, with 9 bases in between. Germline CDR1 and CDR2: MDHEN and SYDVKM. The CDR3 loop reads CASRDNYSNQPQHS. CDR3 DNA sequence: TGTGCCAGCAGGGACAATTATAGCAATCAGCCCCAGCATTCT.

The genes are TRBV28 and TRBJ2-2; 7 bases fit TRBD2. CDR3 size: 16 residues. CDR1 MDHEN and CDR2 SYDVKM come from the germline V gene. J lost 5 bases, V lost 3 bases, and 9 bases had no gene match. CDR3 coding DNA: TGTGCCAGCAGTTTCCCTGGCGGGAGCGGTACCGGGGAGCTGTTTTTT. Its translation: CASSFPGGSGTGELFF.

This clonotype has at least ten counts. CDR3 nucleotide sequence: TGTGCCAGCAGCTCCCCAGCGACCCCAGGGACGCAGTATTTT. It translates to CASSSPATPGTQYF. This chain links TRBV7-2 with TRBJ2-3, with a possible D match to TRBD1 (5 bases). Germline V CDR1 and CDR2: SGHTA, FQGNSA. CDR3 size: 14 residues. The germline V and J ends were trimmed by 4 bases and 9 bases, with 17 bases remaining between them.

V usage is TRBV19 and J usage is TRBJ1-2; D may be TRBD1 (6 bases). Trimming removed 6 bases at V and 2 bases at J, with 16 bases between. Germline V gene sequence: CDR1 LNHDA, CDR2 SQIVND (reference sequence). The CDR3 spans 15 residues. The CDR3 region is CASRLQGAHNYGYTF. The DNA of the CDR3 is TGTGCCAGTAGACTACAGGGAGCCCACAACTATGGCTACACCTTC.

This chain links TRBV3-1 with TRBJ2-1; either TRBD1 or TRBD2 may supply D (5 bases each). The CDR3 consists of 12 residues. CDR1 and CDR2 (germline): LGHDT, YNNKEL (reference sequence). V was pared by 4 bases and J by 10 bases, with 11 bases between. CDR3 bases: TGTGCCAGCAGCCGAGGGGCAGGGGAGCAGTTCTTC. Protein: CASSRGAGEQFF.

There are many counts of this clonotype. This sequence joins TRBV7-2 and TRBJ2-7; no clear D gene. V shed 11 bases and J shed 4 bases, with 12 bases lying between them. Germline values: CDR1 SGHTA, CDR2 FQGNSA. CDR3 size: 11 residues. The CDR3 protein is CAPPAGYEQYF. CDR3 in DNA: TGTGCCCCCCCAGCCGGATACGAGCAGTACTTC.